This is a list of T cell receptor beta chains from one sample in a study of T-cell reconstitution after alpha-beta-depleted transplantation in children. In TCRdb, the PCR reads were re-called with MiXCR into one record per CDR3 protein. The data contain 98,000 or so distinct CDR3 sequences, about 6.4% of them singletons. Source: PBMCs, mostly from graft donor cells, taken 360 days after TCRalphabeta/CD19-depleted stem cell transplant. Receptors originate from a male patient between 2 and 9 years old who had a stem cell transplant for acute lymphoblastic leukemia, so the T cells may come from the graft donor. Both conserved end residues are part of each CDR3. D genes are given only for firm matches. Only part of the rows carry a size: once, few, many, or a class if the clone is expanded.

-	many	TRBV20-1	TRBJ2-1	TGCAGTGCTAGAGTTCAGGGATGGTCCTACAATGAGCAGTTCTTC	CSARVQGWSYNEQFF
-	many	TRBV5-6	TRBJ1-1	TGTGCCAGCAGCTTGAGACAGATGAACACTGAAGCTTTCTTT	CASSLRQMNTEAFF
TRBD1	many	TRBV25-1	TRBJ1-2	TGTGCCAGCAGACAGGGGACCTATGGCTACACCTTC	CASRQGTYGYTF
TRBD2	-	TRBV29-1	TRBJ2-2	TGCAGCGTCAGGGCCCCGGCTAGCGGGTTGGTCACCGGGGAGCTGTTTTTT	CSVRAPASGLVTGELFF
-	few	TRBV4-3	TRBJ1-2	TGCGCCAGCAGCCCAGGGACATCCGACTATGGCTACACCTTC	CASSPGTSDYGYTF
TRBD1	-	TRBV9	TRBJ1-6	TGTGCCAGCAGCGCGGACAGGGTCCTCCTTGATTCACCCCTCCACTTT	CASSADRVLLDSPLHF
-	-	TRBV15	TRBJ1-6	TGTGCCACCAGCAGAACTGGGACGGGGAAGATCTCACCCCTCCACTTT	CATSRTGTGKISPLHF
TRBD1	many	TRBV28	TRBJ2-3	TGTGCCAGCAGTGGACAGGGGAGGGACACAGATACGCAGTATTTT	CASSGQGRDTDTQYF
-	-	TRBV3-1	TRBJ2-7	TGTGCCAGCAGCCAAGACGTGGGGGGGCTGGACGAGCAGTACTTC	CASSQDVGGLDEQYF
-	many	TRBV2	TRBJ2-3	TGTGCCAGCAGTTTGGGACCGGAGCAGTATTTT	CASSLGPEQYF
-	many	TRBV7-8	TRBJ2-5	TGTGCCAGCAGCCCACGAATACAGGGTATCTACTTC	CASSPRIQGIYF
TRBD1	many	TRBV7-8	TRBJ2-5	TGTGCCAGCACCTCCGGACAGGATGTCCAAGAGACCCAGTACTTC	CASTSGQDVQETQYF
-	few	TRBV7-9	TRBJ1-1	TGTGCCAGCAGCTTAGCGCTGAGATGGGGCACTGAAGCTTTCTTT	CASSLALRWGTEAFF
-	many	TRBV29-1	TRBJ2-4	TGCAGCGTTTACGCAGGCGTTCCCCAATCCAAAAACATTCAGTACTTC	CSVYAGVPQSKNIQYF
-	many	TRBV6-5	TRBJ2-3	TGTGCCAGCAGTTACCTGGAGACAGATACGCAGTATTTT	CASSYLETDTQYF
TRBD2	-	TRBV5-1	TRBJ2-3	TGCGCCAGCAGCCCGCGACTAGCGGCGGATTACACAGATACGCAGTATTTT	CASSPRLAADYTDTQYF
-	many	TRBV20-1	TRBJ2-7	TGCAGTGCTGACCCCCGAGGACAGAGCTCCTACGAGCAGTACTTC	CSADPRGQSSYEQYF
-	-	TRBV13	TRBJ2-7	TGTGCCAGCAGCTTAATCCACGAGCAGTACTTC	CASSLIHEQYF
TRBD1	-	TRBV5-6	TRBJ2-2	TGTGCCAGCAGCTGGGACAGAGCCACCGGGGAGCTGTTTTTT	CASSWDRATGELFF
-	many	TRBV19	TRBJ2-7	TGTGCCAGTAGTATATCAGGGGTCTACGAGCAGTACTTC	CASSISGVYEQYF
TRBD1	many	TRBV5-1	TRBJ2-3	TGCGCCAGCAGCCTAGGGGGACAGGCTAGCACAGATACGCAGTATTTT	CASSLGGQASTDTQYF
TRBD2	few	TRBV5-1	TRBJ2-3	TGCGCCAGCAGCTTCTGGCGGGAGGCGCCAGATACGCAGTATTTT	CASSFWREAPDTQYF
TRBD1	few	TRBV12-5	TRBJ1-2	TGTGCTAGTGCCTTTGGTGGTCGACAGGGGGCCTACACCTTC	CASAFGGRQGAYTF
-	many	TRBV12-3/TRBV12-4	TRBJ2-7	TGTGCCAGCAGCTTCGGACCCCACGAGCAGTACTTC	CASSFGPHEQYF
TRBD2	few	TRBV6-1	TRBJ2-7	TGTGCCAGCAGCCTCGGGATAGCGGGGGGCTACGAGCAGTACTTC	CASSLGIAGGYEQYF
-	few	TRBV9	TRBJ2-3	TGTGCCAGCAGCGCGACTGAACTCCTCACAGATACGCAGTATTTT	CASSATELLTDTQYF
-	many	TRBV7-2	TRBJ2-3	TGTGCCAGCAGCCTAGCCCCCCTGGCTACGCAGTATTTT	CASSLAPLATQYF
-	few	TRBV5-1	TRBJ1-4	TGCGCCAGCAGCTTGGGAGTTACTAATGAAAAACTGTTTTTT	CASSLGVTNEKLFF
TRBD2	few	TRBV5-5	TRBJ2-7	TGTGCCACCGGGACTAGCGCCGCCTACGAGCAGTACTTC	CATGTSAAYEQYF
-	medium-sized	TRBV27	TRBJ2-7	TGTGCCAGCAGTTGGCAACGGGGGGCAACCTACGAGCAGTACTTC	CASSWQRGATYEQYF
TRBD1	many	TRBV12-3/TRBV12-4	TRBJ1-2	TGTGCCAGCAGTTTAGCCCGGACAGGGGCGGACTATGGCTACACCTTC	CASSLARTGADYGYTF
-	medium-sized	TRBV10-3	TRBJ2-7	TGTGCCATCAGTGAGTCAGAAGGGCGGTCTTACGAGCAGTACTTC	CAISESEGRSYEQYF
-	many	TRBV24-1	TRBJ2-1	TGTGCCACCAGTGACTTTCCGGGCTCCTACAATGAGCAGTTCTTC	CATSDFPGSYNEQFF
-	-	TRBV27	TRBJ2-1	TGTGCCAGCAGGGGGGTCGAAAGGGAGCAGTTCTTC	CASRGVEREQFF
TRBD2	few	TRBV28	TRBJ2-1	TGTGCCAGCATCGGGACTAGCGGGCTGAGCTCCTACAATGAGCAGTTCTTC	CASIGTSGLSSYNEQFF
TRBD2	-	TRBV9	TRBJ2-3	TGTGCCAGCAGCCTCCGACTAGCGAGATTCACAGATACGCAGTATTTT	CASSLRLARFTDTQYF
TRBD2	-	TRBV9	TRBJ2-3	TGTGCCAGCAGCGAGGGCGGGAGCCCCACAGATACGCAGTATTTT	CASSEGGSPTDTQYF
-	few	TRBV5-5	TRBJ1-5	TGTGCCAGCAGCCCCAGGGGTTTAAGCAATCAGCCCCAGCATTTT	CASSPRGLSNQPQHF
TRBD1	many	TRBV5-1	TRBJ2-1	TGCGCCAGCAGCCCCTACAGGGGGCGAAATGAGCAGTTCTTC	CASSPYRGRNEQFF
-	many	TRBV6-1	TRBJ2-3	TGTGCCAGCAGGGGACAAAGCACAGATACGCAGTATTTT	CASRGQSTDTQYF
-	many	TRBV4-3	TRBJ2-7	TGCGCCAGCAGCCAAGGCCGGTCAGGTTACTACGAGCAGTACTTC	CASSQGRSGYYEQYF
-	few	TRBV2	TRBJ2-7	TGTGCCAGCAGTGATAGGATCCAGCGGAGGGCCTACGAGCAGTACTTC	CASSDRIQRRAYEQYF
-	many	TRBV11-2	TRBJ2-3	TGTGCCAGCAGCCCTGGGGTTTCTAGCACAGATACGCAGTATTTT	CASSPGVSSTDTQYF
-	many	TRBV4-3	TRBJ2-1	TGCGCCAGCAGCCAAATGGCCGTGCGCTCCTACAATGAGCAGTTCTTC	CASSQMAVRSYNEQFF
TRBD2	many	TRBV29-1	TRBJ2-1	TGCAGCGGTGGGGGAGGGCTTAGCAATGAGCAGTTCTTC	CSGGGGLSNEQFF
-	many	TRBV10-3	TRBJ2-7	TGTGCCATCAGTGAGGACCTGACTGGGACCTACGAGCAGTACTTC	CAISEDLTGTYEQYF
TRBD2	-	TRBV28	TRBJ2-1	TGTGCCAGCAGTTTCTACCGCGGGAGCCCCTCGGAGCAGTTCTTC	CASSFYRGSPSEQFF
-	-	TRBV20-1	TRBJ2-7	TGCAGTGCAAACGGGGACATCAACTCCTACGAGCAGTACTTC	CSANGDINSYEQYF
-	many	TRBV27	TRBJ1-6	TGTGCCAGCAGTAGGTCAAGGGGCAGCTCCTATAATTCACCCCTCCACTTT	CASSRSRGSSYNSPLHF
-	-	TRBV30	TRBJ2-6	TGTGCCTGGTCTCATGACGGCTCTGGGGCCAACGTCCTGACTTTC	CAWSHDGSGANVLTF
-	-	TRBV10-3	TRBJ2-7	TGTGCCATCACAACCGGGACGCCCCCCGAGCAGTACTTC	CAITTGTPPEQYF
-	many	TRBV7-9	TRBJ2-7	TGTGCCAGCAGCTTAGTGAACTCACGCCGTTCCTACGAGCAGTACTTC	CASSLVNSRRSYEQYF
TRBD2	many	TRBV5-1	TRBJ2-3	TGCGCCAGCAGGGCGGGGGGCGCTAGCACAGATACGCAGTATTTT	CASRAGGASTDTQYF